This T cell receptor beta chain is drawn from a study of T cell responses to AZD1222 COVID-19 vaccine. Study overall: Second-dose intervals of approximately 4 or approximately 12 weeks were pooled.

Study results and limitations: Seropositive status at baseline applied to only a handful of AZD1222 recipients.

Germline loops: CDR1 SEHNR, CDR2 FQNEAQ (reference sequence). Trimming cost V 7 bases and J 4 bases, with 16 bases left between them. This CDR3 spans 14 amino acids. Worth noting for this clone: Its antigen is unknown.

Data came from immunoSEQ multiplex PCR; TCRdb stores just in-frame clones and leaves some out. The sample lists over 130,000 clones, roughly 90% occurring once. The sequences come from peripheral blood, collected on day 0 of AZD1222 vaccination. This TCR derives from an adult in good health. J is TRBJ1-2 and V is TRBV7-9; no definite D call. The CDR3 here is CASTSVRHPYGYTF. The CDR3 nucleotides read TGTGCCAGCACCTCAGTAAGGCACCCCTATGGCTACACCTTC.